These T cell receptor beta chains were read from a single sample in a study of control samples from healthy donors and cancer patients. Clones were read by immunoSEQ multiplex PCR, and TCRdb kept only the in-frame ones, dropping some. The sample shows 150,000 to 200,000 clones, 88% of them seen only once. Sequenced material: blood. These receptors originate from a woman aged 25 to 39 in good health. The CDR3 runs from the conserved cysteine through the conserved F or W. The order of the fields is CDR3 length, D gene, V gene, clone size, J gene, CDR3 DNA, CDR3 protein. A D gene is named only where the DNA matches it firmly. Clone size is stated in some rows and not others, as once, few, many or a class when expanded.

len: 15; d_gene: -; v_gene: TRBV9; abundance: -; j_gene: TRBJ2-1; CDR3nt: TGTGCCAGCAGCGTAGGCTCAGGGGACTACAATGAGCAGTTCTTC; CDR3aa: CASSVGSGDYNEQFF
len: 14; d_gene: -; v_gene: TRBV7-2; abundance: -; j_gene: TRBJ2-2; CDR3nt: TGTGCCAGCAGTCCCGGGCTAGTTTCCGGGGAGCTGTTTTTT; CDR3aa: CASSPGLVSGELFF
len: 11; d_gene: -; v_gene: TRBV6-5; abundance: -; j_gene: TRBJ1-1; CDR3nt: TGTGCCGCCCAGGTGAACACTGAAGCTTTCTTT; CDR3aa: CAAQVNTEAFF
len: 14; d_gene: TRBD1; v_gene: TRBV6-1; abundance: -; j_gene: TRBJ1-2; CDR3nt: TGTGCCAGCAGTGAATGGGACAGGGCATATGGCTACACCTTC; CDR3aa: CASSEWDRAYGYTF
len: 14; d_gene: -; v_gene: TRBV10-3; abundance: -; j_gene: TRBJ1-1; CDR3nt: TGTGCCATCAGTGACGGGGCGCTGGACACTGAAGCTTTCTTT; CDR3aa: CAISDGALDTEAFF
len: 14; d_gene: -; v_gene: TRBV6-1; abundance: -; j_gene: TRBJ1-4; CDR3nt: TGTGCCAGCAGTGAAGCGGGGACCCGAACGGGTACGCTTTTT; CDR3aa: CASSEAGTRTGTLF
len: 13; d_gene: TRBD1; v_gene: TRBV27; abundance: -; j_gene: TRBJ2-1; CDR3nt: TGTGCCAGCAGTTTATATGGGACAGGTGAGCAGTTCTTC; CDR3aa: CASSLYGTGEQFF
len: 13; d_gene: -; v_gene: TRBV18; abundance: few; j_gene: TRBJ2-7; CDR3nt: TGTGCCAGCTCAGACGGCAGCTCCTACGAGCAGTACTTC; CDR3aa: CASSDGSSYEQYF
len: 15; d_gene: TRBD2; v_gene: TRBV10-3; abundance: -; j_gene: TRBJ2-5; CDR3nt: TGTGCCATCAGATCGGGGGGACTAGCGGGTGGGACCCAGTACTTC; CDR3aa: CAIRSGGLAGGTQYF
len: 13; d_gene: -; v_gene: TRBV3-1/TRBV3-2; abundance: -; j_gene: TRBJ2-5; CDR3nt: TGTGCCAGCAGCCAACCAGGTCAGGAGACCCAGTACTTC; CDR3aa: CASSQPGQETQYF
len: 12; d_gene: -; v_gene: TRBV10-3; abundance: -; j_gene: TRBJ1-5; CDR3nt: TGTGCCACCCCACAGGGCAATCAGCCCCAGCATTTT; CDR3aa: CATPQGNQPQHF
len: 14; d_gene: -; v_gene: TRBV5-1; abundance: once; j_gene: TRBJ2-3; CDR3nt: TGCGCCAGCAGCCCCCTGGACAGTGAAGATACGCAGTATTTT; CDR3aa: CASSPLDSEDTQYF
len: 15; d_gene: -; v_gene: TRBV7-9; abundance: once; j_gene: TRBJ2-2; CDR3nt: TGTGCCAGCAGCTCCACACAGGGCGACACCGGGGAGCTGTTTTTT; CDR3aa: CASSSTQGDTGELFF
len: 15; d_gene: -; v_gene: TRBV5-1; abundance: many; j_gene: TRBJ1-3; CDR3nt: TGCGCCAGCACCCGGGACGGGAGCTCTGGAAACACCATATATTTT; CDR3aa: CASTRDGSSGNTIYF
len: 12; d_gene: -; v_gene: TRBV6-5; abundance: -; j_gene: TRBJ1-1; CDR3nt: TGTGCACTGGCCAGGATGATTACTGAAGCTTTCTTT; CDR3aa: CALARMITEAFF
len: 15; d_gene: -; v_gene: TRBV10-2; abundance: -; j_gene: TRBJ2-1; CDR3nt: TGCGCCAGCAGTGGCAAGCGACAGTTGAGTAATGAGCAGTTCTTC; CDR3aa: CASSGKRQLSNEQFF
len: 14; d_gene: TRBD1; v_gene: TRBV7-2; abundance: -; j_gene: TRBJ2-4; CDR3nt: TGTGCCAGCAGCGAACAGGGGTCCAAAAACATTCAGTACTTC; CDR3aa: CASSEQGSKNIQYF
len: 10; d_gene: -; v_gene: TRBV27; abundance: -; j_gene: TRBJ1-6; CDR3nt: TGTGCCAGCGGGGTACCACCCCTCCACTTT; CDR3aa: CASGVPPLHF
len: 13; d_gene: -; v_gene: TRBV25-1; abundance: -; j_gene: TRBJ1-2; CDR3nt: TGTGCCAGCAAAAGGGGTTATAACTATGGCTACACCTTC; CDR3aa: CASKRGYNYGYTF
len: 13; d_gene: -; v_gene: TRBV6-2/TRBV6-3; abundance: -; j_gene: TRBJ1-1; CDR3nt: TGTGCCAGCAGTTACCGCTCGAACTATGAAGCTTTCTTT; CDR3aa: CASSYRSNYEAFF
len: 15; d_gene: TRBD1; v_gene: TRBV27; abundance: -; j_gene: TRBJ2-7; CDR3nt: TGTGCCAGCACTGACTCCGGGACAGGTAACTACGAGCAGTACTTC; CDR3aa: CASTDSGTGNYEQYF
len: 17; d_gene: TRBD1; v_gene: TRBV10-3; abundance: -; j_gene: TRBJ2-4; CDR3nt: TGCGCCAGCGCAAACCCAGAAAGCGGACAGGGGACAAACATTCAGTACTTC; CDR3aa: CASANPESGQGTNIQYF
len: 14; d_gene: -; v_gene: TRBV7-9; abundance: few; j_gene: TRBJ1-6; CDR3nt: TGTGCCAGCAGCCTGGACCAGGGGTCGTCACCCCTCCACTTT; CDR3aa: CASSLDQGSSPLHF
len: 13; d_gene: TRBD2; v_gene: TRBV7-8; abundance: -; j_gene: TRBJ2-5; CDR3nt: TGTGCCAGCAGCTTAAGCGGGAGGGAGACCCAGTACTTC; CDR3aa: CASSLSGRETQYF
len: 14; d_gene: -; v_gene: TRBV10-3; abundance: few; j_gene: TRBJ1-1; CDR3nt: TGTGCCATCAGTGATAGGGAGTGGAACACTGAAGCTTTCTTT; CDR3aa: CAISDREWNTEAFF
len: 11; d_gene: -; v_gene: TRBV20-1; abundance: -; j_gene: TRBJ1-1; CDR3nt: TGCAGTGCTCCCAATCACACTGAAGCTTTCTTT; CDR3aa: CSAPNHTEAFF
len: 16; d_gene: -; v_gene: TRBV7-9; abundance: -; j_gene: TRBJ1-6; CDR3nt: TGTGCCAGCAGCTTAGCGTCGGGTTTCTATAATTCACCCCTCCACTTT; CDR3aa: CASSLASGFYNSPLHF
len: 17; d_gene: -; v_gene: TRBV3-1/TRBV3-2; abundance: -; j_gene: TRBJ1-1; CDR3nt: TGTGCCAGCAGCCAAGCCGAAGCCAGGGTGAGTGGCACTGAAGCTTTCTTT; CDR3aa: CASSQAEARVSGTEAFF